This entry is about one T cell receptor (beta chain). The data derive from a study of cytomegalovirus exposure and HLA in healthy donors. In germline, CDR1 is SNHLY, CDR2 FYNNEI. With 4 bases clipped from V and 6 bases from J, the junction kept 8 bases outside the gene matches. The CDR3 covers 16 residues. The PCR contained 60 Vbeta and 13 Jbeta primers. This table comes from immunoSEQ multiplex PCR, and its TCRdb copy is limited to in-frame clones, with some not included. The sample lists approximately 130,000 clones, roughly four fifths seen once, with 8.1% in the top ten. The sequencing sample was made of PBMCs. The chain is built from TRBV2 and TRBJ1-5, with 11 bases aligning to TRBD1. This sequence was found in a woman in her 50s in good health and CMV-seropositive. The CDR3: CASSGRTGGAAQPQHF. DNA for the CDR3: TGTGCCAGCAGTGGAAGGACAGGGGGCGCCGCTCAGCCCCAGCATTTT.